This T cell receptor (beta chain) was captured in a study of human T cells and chemical hapten exposure. Study as a whole: Across samples, TCR yields varied, mostly owing to small differences in pooled library volumes.

Regarding the study as a whole: Unchanged with DPC sensitization were TCRs above 1 in 1000 frequency.

Individual cDNA molecules each carried unique molecular identifiers attached by the library. Per the original methods: Sample TCR totals centred on a median of about 100,000, ranging about 20,000 to 700,000. MiXCR, run by TCRdb on the reads, gives a single entry per CDR3 protein. The V and J calls were not made by the authors but by TCRdb's processing. This table holds more than 100,000 distinct CDR3 sequences, approximately 9% found once. Someone pulled total RNA out of unfractionated whole blood. Regarding this clonotype: Its antigen is undetermined.

Sequences were obtained from whole blood. The sequence came from a human donor in good health. Some clones in this sample may be carry-over from other donors' samples.

For the CDR3, the DNA is TGTGCCAGCAGTGACGAGAGCCGGGACCAGAAAAGGACCGAGCAGTACTTC. It is translated as CASSDESRDQKRTEQYF. This chain uses TRBV7-9 with TRBJ2-7; the D gene could be TRBD1 or TRBD2 (5 bases each). This CDR3 contains 17 residues. Germline V CDR1 and CDR2: SEHNR, FQNEAQ (reference sequence). V was shortened by 6 bases and J by 6 bases, with 27 bases between the two germline ends. Supplemented by reference TRBV7-9 and TRBJ2-7, the full variable domain reads DTGVSQNPRHKITKRGQNVTFRCDPISEHNRLYWYRQTLGQGPEFLTYFQNEAQLEKSRLLSDRFSAERPKGSFSTLEIQRTEQGDSAMYLCASSDESRDQKRTEQYFGPGTRLTVT.